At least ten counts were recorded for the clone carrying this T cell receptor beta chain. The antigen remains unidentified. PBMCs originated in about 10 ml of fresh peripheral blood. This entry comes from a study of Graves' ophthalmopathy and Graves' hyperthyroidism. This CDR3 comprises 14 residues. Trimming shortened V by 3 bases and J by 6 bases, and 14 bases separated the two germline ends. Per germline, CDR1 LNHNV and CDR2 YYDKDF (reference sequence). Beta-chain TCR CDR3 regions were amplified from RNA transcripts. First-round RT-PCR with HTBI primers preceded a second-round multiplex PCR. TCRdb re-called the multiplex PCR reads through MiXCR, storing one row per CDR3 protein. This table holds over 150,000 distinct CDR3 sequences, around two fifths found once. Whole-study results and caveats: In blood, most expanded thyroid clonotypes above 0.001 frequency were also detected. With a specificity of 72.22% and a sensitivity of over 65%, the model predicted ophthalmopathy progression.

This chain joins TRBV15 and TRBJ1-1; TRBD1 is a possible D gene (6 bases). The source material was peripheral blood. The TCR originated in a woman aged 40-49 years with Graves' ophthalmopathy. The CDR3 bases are TGTGCCACCAGCAGGGAACTCGACAGGTCTGAAGCTTTCTTT. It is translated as CATSRELDRSEAFF.